The subject of this entry is one T cell receptor (beta chain). These data are taken from a study of CD8 T cells in Susac syndrome. Random hexamers primed reverse transcription of roughly 0.45 to 1 ug RNA. It was immunoSEQ multiplex PCR that amplified TCR beta CDR3 across 54 Vbeta and 13 Jbeta. MiXCR, run by TCRdb on the immunoSEQ multiplex PCR reads, gives a single entry per CDR3 protein. Seen here are roughly 200,000 distinct CDR3 sequences, approximately 94% observed once, and the top ten hold 0.085% to 0.11%. CDR1 SNHLY and CDR2 FYNNEI come from the germline V gene. This CDR3 is 12 amino acids long. Trimming took off 8 bases at V and 2 bases at J, with 8 bases between the two ends.

Specimen: CD4+ T cells from PBMCs. The clonotype comes from a human donor in good health. This chain connects TRBV2 to TRBJ2-3; no reliable D call. CDR3: CASRGFTDTQYF. DNA of the CDR3: TGTGCCAGCCGAGGCTTCACAGATACGCAGTATTTT.